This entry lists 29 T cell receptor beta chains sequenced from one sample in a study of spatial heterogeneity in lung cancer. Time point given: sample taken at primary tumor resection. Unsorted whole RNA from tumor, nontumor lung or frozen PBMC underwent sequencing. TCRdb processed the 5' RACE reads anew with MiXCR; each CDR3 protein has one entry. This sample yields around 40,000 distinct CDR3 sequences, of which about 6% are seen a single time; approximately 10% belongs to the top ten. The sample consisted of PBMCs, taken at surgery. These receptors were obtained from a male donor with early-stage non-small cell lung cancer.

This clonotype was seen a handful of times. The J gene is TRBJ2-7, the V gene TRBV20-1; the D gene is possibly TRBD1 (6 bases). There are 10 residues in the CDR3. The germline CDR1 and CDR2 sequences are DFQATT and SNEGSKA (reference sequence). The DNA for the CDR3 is TGCAGAAGGACAGTTTACGAGCAGTACTTC. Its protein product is CRRTVYEQYF.

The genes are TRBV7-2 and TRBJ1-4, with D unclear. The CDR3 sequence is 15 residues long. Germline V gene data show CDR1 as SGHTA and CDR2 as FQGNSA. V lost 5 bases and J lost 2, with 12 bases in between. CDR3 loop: CASSPLAGTNEKLFF. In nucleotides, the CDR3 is TGTGCCAGCAGCCCTTTAGCAGGCACTAATGAAAAACTGTTTTTT.

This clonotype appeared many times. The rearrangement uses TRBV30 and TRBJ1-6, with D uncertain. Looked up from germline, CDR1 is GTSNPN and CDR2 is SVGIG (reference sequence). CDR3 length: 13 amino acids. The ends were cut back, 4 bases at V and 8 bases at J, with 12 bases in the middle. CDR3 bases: TGTGCCTGGACCGCCGGCGGGGATTCACCCCTCCACTTT. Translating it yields CAWTAGGDSPLHF.

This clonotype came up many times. CDR3: CASSPPVGIYEQYF. The CDR3 coding sequence is TGTGCCAGCTCACCACCGGTAGGAATCTACGAGCAGTACTTC. The V and J genes are TRBV18 and TRBJ2-7; D is uncertain. Trimming stripped 0 bases from V and 3 bases from J, with 9 bases between. This CDR3 has 14 amino acids. The V gene's germline CDR1 is KGHSH and CDR2 LQKENI.

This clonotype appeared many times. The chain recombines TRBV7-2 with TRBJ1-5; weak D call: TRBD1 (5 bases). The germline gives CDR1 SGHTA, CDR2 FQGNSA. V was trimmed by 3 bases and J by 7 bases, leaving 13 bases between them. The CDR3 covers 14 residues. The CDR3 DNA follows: TGTGCCAGCAGCTTCAGAGGGGAGGGACAGCCCCAGCATTTT. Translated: CASSFRGEGQPQHF.

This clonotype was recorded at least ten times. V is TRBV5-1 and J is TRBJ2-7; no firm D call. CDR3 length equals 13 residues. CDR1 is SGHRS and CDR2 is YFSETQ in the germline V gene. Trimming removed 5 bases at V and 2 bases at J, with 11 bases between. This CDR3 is CASRPQATYEQYF. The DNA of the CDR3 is TGCGCCAGCAGACCCCAGGCGACCTACGAGCAGTACTTC.

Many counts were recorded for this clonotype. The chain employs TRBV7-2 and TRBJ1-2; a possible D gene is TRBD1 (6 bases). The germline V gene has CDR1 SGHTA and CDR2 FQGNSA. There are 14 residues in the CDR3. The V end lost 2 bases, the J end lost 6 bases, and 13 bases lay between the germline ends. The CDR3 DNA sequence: TGTGCCAGCAGCTTAAACCAGGGGAAGGATGGCTACACCTTC. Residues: CASSLNQGKDGYTF.

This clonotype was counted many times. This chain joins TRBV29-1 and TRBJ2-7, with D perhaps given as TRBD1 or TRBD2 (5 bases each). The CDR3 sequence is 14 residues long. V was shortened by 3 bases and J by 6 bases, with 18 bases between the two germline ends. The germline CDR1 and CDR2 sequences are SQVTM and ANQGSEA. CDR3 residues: CSVEGRGGTSEQYF. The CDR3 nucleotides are TGCAGCGTTGAGGGACGGGGCGGCACGTCCGAGCAGTACTTC.

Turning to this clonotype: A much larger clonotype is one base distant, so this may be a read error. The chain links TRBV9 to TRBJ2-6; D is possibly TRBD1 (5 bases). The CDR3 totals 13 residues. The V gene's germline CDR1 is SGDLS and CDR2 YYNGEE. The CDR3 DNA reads TGTGCCAGCAGCGTCTCTGGGGCCAACGTCCCGACTTTC. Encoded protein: CASSVSGANVPTF. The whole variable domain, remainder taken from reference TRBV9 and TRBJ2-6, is DSGVTQTPKHLITATGQRVTLRCSPRSGDLSVYWYQQSLDQGLQFLIQYYNGEERAKGNILERFSAQQFPDLHSELNLSSLELGDSALYFCASSVSGANVPTFGAGSRLTVL.

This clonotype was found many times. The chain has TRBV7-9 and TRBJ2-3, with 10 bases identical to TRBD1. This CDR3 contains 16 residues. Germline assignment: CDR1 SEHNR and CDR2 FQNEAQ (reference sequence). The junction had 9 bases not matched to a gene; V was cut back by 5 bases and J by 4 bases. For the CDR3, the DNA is TGTGCCAGCAGCCAGAGGGACAGGGGAGGACCAGATACGCAGTATTTT. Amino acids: CASSQRDRGGPDTQYF.

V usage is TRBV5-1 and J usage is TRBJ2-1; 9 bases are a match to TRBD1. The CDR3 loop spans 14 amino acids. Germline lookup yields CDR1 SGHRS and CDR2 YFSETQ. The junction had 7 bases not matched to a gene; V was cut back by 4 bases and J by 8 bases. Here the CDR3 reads CASSKGQGSDEQFF. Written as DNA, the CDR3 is TGCGCCAGCAGCAAGGGACAGGGATCAGATGAGCAGTTCTTC.

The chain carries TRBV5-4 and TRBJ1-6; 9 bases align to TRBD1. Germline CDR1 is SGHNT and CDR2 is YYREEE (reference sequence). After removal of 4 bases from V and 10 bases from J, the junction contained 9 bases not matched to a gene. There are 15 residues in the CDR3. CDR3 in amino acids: CASSVRQGDGSPLHF. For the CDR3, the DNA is TGTGCCAGCAGCGTCAGACAGGGGGATGGATCACCCCTCCACTTT.

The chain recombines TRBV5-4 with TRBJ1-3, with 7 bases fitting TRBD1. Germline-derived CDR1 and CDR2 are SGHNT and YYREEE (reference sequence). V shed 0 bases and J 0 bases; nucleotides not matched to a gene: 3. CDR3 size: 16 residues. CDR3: CASSLETGTSGNTIYF. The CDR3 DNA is TGTGCCAGCAGCTTGGAGACAGGGACCTCTGGAAACACCATATATTTT.

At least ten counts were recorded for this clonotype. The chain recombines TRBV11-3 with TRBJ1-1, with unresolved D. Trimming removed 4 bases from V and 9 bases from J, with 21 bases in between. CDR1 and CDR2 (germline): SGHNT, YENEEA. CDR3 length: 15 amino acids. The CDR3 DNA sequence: TGTGCCAGCAGCTACGCGACCTTTGGCCTGAACAAAGCTTTCTTT. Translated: CASSYATFGLNKAFF.

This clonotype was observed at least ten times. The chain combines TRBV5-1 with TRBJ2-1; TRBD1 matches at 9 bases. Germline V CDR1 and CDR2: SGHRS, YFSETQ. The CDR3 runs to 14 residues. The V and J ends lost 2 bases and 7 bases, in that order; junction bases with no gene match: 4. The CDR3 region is CASSLGGQGNEQFF. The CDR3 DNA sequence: TGCGCCAGCAGCTTAGGTGGACAGGGGAATGAGCAGTTCTTC. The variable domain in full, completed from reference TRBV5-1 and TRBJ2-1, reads KAGVTQTPRYLIKTRGQQVTLSCSPISGHRSVSWYQQTPGQGLQFLFEYFSETQRNKGNFPGRFSGRQFSNSRSEMNVSTLELGDSALYLCASSLGGQGNEQFFGPGTRLTVL.

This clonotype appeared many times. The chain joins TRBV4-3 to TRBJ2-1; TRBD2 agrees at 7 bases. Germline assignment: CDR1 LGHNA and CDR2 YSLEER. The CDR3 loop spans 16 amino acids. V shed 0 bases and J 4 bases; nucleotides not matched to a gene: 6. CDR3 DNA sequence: TGCGCCAGCAGCCAAGAACCAGCGGGAAGATACAATGAGCAGTTCTTC. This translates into CASSQEPAGRYNEQFF.

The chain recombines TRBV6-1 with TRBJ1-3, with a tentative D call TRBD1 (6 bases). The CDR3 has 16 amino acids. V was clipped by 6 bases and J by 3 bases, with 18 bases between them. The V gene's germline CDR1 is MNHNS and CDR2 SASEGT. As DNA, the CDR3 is TGTGCCAGCAGAGGCGACAGGTCAGCAGGTGGAAACACCATATATTTT. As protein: CASRGDRSAGGNTIYF.

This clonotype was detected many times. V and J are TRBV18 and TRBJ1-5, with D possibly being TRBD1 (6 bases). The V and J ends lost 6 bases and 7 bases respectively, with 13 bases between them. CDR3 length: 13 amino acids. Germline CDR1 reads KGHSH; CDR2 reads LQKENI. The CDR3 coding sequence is TGTGCCAGCTCTCCGGACAGCCACCAGCCCCAGCATTTT. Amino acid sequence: CASSPDSHQPQHF.

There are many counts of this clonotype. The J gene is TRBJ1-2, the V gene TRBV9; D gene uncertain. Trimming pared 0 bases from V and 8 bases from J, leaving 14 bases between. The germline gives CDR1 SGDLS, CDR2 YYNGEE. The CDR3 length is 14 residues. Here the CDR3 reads CASSVVGTQRGYTF. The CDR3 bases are TGTGCCAGCAGCGTAGTTGGAACACAAAGAGGCTACACCTTC. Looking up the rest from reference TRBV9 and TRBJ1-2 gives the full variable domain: DSGVTQTPKHLITATGQRVTLRCSPRSGDLSVYWYQQSLDQGLQFLIQYYNGEERAKGNILERFSAQQFPDLHSELNLSSLELGDSALYFCASSVVGTQRGYTFGSGTRLTVV.

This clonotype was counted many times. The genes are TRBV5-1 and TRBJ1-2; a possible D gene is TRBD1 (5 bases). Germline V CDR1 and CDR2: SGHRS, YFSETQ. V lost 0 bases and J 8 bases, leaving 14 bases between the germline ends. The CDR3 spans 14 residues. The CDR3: CASSLALGTGGYTF. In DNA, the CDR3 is TGCGCCAGCAGCTTGGCTCTCGGGACCGGAGGCTACACCTTC.

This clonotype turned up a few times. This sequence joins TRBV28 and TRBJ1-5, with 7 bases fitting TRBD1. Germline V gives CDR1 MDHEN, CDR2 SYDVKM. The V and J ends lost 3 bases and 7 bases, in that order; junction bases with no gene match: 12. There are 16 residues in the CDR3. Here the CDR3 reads CASSFGTVGGIQPQHF. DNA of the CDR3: TGTGCCAGCAGTTTCGGGACAGTTGGGGGTATCCAGCCCCAGCATTTT.

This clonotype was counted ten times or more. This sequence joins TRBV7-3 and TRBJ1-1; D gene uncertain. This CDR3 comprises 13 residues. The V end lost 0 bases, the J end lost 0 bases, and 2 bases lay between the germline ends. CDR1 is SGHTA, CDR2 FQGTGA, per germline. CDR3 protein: CASSLTVNTEAFF. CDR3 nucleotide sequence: TGTGCCAGCAGCTTAACAGTGAACACTGAAGCTTTCTTT.

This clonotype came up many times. The CDR3 sequence is CASSSRDRATYEQYF. DNA for the CDR3: TGTGCCAGCAGTTCCCGGGACAGGGCAACCTACGAGCAGTACTTC. The chain couples TRBV28 to TRBJ2-7; 9 bases fit TRBD1. CDR3 length equals 15 residues. After removal of 4 bases from V and 2 bases from J, the junction contained 6 bases not matched to a gene. Germline values: CDR1 MDHEN, CDR2 SYDVKM.

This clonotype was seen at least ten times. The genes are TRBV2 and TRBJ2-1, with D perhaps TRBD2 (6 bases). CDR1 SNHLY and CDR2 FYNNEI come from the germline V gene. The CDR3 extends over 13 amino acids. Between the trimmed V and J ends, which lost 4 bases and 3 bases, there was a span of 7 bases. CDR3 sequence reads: CASSGGLYNEQFF. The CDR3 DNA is TGTGCCAGCAGTGGGGGACTCTACAATGAGCAGTTCTTC. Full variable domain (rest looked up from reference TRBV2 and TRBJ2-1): EPEVTQTPSHQVTQMGQEVILRCVPISNHLYFYWYRQILGQKVEFLVSFYNNEISEKSEIFDDQFSVERPDGSNFTLKIRSTKLEDSAMYFCASSGGLYNEQFFGPGTRLTVL.

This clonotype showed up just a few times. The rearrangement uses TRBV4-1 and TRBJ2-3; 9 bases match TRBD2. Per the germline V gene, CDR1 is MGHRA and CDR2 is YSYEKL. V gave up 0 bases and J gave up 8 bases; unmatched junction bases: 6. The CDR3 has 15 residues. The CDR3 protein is CASSQDASGISTQYF. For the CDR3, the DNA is TGCGCCAGCAGCCAAGATGCTAGCGGGATCAGTACGCAGTATTTT.

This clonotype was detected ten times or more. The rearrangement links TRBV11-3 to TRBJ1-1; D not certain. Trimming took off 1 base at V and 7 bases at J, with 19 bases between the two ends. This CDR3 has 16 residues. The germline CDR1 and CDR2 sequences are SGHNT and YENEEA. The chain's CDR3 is CASSLGGRRNGIEAFF. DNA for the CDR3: TGTGCCAGCAGCTTAGGAGGAAGACGGAATGGCATTGAAGCTTTCTTT.

The CDR3 DNA follows: TGTGCCAGCAGCTCCGGGGTGGGGGGTCCTGGGGCCAACGTCCTGACTTTC. The encoded protein is CASSSGVGGPGANVLTF. The rearrangement joins TRBV7-9 to TRBJ2-6; TRBD2 is a possible D gene (6 bases). Germline V gives CDR1 SEHNR, CDR2 FQNEAQ (reference sequence). Trimming took off 4 bases at V and 2 bases at J, with 15 bases between the two ends. The CDR3 is 17 residues long.

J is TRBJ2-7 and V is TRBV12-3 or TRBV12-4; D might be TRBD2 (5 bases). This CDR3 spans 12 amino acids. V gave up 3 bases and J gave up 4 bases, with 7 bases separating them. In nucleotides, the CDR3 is TGTGCCAGCAGTTTTTCGGGATACGAGCAGTACTTC. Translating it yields CASSFSGYEQYF.

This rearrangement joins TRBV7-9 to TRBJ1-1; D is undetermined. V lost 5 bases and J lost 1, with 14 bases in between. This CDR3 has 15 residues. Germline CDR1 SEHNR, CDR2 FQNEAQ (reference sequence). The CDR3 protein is CASSPTGSRNTEAFF. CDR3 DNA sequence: TGTGCCAGCAGCCCCACTGGGAGTAGGAACACTGAAGCTTTCTTT.